These 21 T cell receptor beta chains came from one sample sequenced in a study of PD-1 blockade in classical Hodgkin lymphoma. Relapses following autologous stem cell transplantation were seen in all patients, with brentuximab vedotin exposure varying. Generated by immunoSEQ multiplex PCR, the TCRdb table keeps only in-frame clones and is missing some. The profile shows approximately 61,000 clones, over 75% of them singletons. Sequenced material: peripheral blood mononuclear cells (PBMCs), taken at baseline. The receptor source for this set is a human donor with classical Hodgkin lymphoma.

The CDR3 here is CASSLAGDTGELFF. The CDR3 DNA follows: TGTGCCAGCAGCTTAGCGGGGGACACCGGGGAGCTGTTTTTT. The rearrangement uses TRBV7-3 and TRBJ2-2, with TRBD2 matching over 7 bases. Germline CDR1 is SGHTA and CDR2 is FQGTGA. J lost 3 bases, V lost 2 bases, and 0 bases had no gene match. There are 14 residues in the CDR3.

The CDR3 nucleotides are TGTGCCAGCAGGGACAGGGGTACTCACGAGCAGTACTTC. Translation gives CASRDRGTHEQYF. The chain is built from TRBV6-1 and TRBJ2-7; 9 nucleotides agree with TRBD1. The CDR3 spans 13 residues. After removal of 6 bases from V and 5 bases from J, the junction contained 5 bases not matched to a gene. The V gene's germline CDR1 is MNHNS and CDR2 SASEGT.

Only a few counts were recorded for this clone. The chain links TRBV19 to TRBJ1-6; TRBD1 matches at 9 bases. Germline lookup yields CDR1 LNHDA and CDR2 SQIVND (reference sequence). V lost 4 bases and J lost 7; bases outside the gene matches: 5. The CDR3 has 15 amino acids. The CDR3 DNA reads TGTGCCAGTAGTACAGGGACAGGGAACAATTCACCCCTCCACTTT. As protein: CASSTGTGNNSPLHF.

This CDR3 is CASSLAGQLAQYF. As DNA, the CDR3 is TGTGCCAGCAGCTTAGCCGGACAGTTGGCCCAGTACTTC. The rearrangement links TRBV7-2 to TRBJ2-5; D possibly corresponds to TRBD1 (6 bases). Trimming shortened V by 0 bases and J by 9 bases, and 11 bases separated the two germline ends. CDR3 length: 13 amino acids. The germline gives CDR1 SGHTA, CDR2 FQGNSA. Full variable domain (rest looked up from reference TRBV7-2 and TRBJ2-5): GAGVSQSPSNKVTEKGKDVELRCDPISGHTALYWYRQSLGQGLEFLIYFQGNSAPDKSGLPSDRFSAERTGGSVSTLTIQRTQQEDSAVYLCASSLAGQLAQYFGPGTRLLVL.

This sequence joins TRBV7-2 and TRBJ1-1, with D tentatively TRBD1 (5 bases). V gave up 2 bases and J gave up 5 bases, with 12 bases separating them. Looked up from germline, CDR1 is SGHTA and CDR2 is FQGNSA. This CDR3 spans 14 amino acids. The CDR3 DNA reads TGTGCCAGCAGCTTATGGGAAGGGGAGACTGAAGCTTTCTTT. This codes for CASSLWEGETEAFF. Looking up the rest from reference TRBV7-2 and TRBJ1-1 gives the full variable domain: GAGVSQSPSNKVTEKGKDVELRCDPISGHTALYWYRQSLGQGLEFLIYFQGNSAPDKSGLPSDRFSAERTGGSVSTLTIQRTQQEDSAVYLCASSLWEGETEAFFGQGTRLTVV.

CDR3 sequence: CASSLQGRDQPQHF. As DNA, the CDR3 is TGTGCCAGCAGTTTACAGGGAAGGGATCAGCCCCAGCATTTT. The chain is built from TRBV6-5 and TRBJ1-5; D might be TRBD1 (6 bases). Looked up from germline, CDR1 is MNHEY and CDR2 is SVGAGI. V lost 4 bases to trimming and J lost 5 bases, with 12 bases between them. This CDR3 region has 14 residues.

The chain couples TRBV5-4 to TRBJ2-1, with 8 bases matching TRBD2. The CDR3 sequence is 14 residues long. Per germline, CDR1 SGHNT and CDR2 YYREEE (reference sequence). V was pared by 3 bases and J by 9 bases, with 8 bases of the junction left unmatched. CDR3 in amino acids: CASSSRAGGTEQFF. The DNA for the CDR3 is TGTGCCAGCAGCTCCCGTGCGGGGGGTACTGAGCAGTTCTTC.

This clone was seen once. CDR3: CASSRGQVVTNEKLFF. The CDR3 region has the DNA TGTGCCAGCAGTCGGGGACAGGTCGTAACTAATGAAAAACTGTTTTTT. The V call is TRBV2, the J call TRBJ1-4; 8 bases fit TRBD1. CDR3 length: 16 amino acids. Losses at the gene ends were 5 bases for V and 1 base for J; bases not matched to a gene: 6. Per the germline V gene, CDR1 is SNHLY and CDR2 is FYNNEI.

The chain employs TRBV30 and TRBJ2-6; possibly TRBD1 for D (6 bases). The CDR3 is 15 residues long. Germline V gene sequence: CDR1 GTSNPN, CDR2 SVGIG (reference sequence). In DNA, the CDR3 is TGTGGCAGACAGGTATCCCTCTCTGGGGCCAACGTCCTGACTTTC. Its protein product is CGRQVSLSGANVLTF.

This clone occurred a few times. This chain connects TRBV12-5 to TRBJ1-5; D gene uncertain. The CDR3 covers 11 residues. From germline, CDR1 is LGHNT and CDR2 FRNRAP. V was shortened by 6 bases and J by 3 bases, with 3 bases between the two germline ends. The CDR3, as DNA: TGTGCTAGTGGAAACAATCAGCCCCAGCATTTT. This translates into CASGNNQPQHF.

V and J are TRBV19 and TRBJ2-7, with D possibly TRBD1 on 5 matching bases. The CDR3 runs 13 residues. Germline CDR1 is LNHDA and CDR2 is SQIVND (reference sequence). The V gene lost 5 bases and the J gene lost 5 bases, with 13 bases spanning the gap. CDR3 nucleotide sequence: TGTGCCAGTAGTCATTCAGGGTTCAACGAGCAGTACTTC. It yields the protein CASSHSGFNEQYF. Full variable domain (rest looked up from reference TRBV19 and TRBJ2-7): DGGITQSPKYLFRKEGQNVTLSCEQNLNHDAMYWYRQDPGQGLRLIYYSQIVNDFQKGDIAEGYSVSREKKESFPLTVTSAQKNPTAFYLCASSHSGFNEQYFGPGTRLTVT.

The chain combines TRBV5-1 with TRBJ1-2; D is unresolved. The V end lost 0 bases, the J end lost 3 bases, and 6 bases lay between the germline ends. Germline values: CDR1 SGHRS, CDR2 YFSETQ. This CDR3 region has 13 residues. The CDR3 region has the DNA TGCGCCAGCAGCTTGGATGGAGACTATGGCTACACCTTC. Protein sequence: CASSLDGDYGYTF.

CDR3 DNA sequence: TGTGCCAGCAGCCGTCTAGCGGGGGGGGTTCGGGAGCAGTTCTTC. Translated, it gives CASSRLAGGVREQFF. The chain couples TRBV7-6 to TRBJ2-1; TRBD2 matches at 12 bases. Germline assignment: CDR1 SGHVS and CDR2 FNYEAQ. The V gene end was trimmed by 5 bases and the J gene end by 10 bases; junction bases not matched to a gene: 9. There are 15 residues in the CDR3.

The CDR3 bases are TGTGCCAGCTCACCACCGAATGGACGGTCCTACGAGCAGTACTTC. It yields the protein CASSPPNGRSYEQYF. The J gene is TRBJ2-7, the V gene TRBV18; D is unresolved. The CDR3 totals 15 residues. Deletions cut 0 bases from V and 1 base from J, with 10 bases between. CDR1 and CDR2 (germline): KGHSH, LQKENI.

The V call is TRBV4-1, the J call TRBJ2-7, with D uncertain. CDR3 length: 13 residues. V lost 3 bases and J lost 3, with 9 bases in between. In germline, CDR1 is MGHRA, CDR2 YSYEKL. The CDR3 is CASSHQASYEQYF. In nucleotides, the CDR3 is TGCGCCAGCAGCCACCAGGCGAGCTACGAGCAGTACTTC.

The chain carries TRBV29-1 and TRBJ1-2, with D unclear. CDR1 and CDR2 (germline): SQVTM, ANQGSEA. The V gene lost 7 bases and the J gene lost 8 bases, with 11 bases spanning the gap. The CDR3 extends over 10 amino acids. In DNA form, the CDR3 reads TGCAGCGCCACCGTGGGAGGCTACACCTTC. This translates into CSATVGGYTF.

The chain combines TRBV7-3 with TRBJ1-1, with 7 bases identical to TRBD1. Germline assignment: CDR1 SGHTA and CDR2 FQGTGA. CDR3 length: 14 amino acids. V gave up 3 bases and J gave up 1 base; unmatched junction bases: 2. The CDR3 DNA sequence: TGTGCCAGCAGCTTGGGACAGCAGAACACTGAAGCTTTCTTT. Translated, it gives CASSLGQQNTEAFF.

V gene TRBV30 combines with J gene TRBJ1-1, with a tentative D call TRBD1 (6 bases). Trimming pared 4 bases from V and 1 base from J, leaving 13 bases between. Germline lookup yields CDR1 GTSNPN and CDR2 SVGIG (reference sequence). The CDR3 is 14 residues long. The CDR3: CAWNHGGPNTEAFF. As DNA, the CDR3 is TGTGCCTGGAACCATGGGGGGCCGAACACTGAAGCTTTCTTT.

This chain uses TRBV6-1 with TRBJ2-4; TRBD2 might be the D (5 bases). CDR3 length: 12 amino acids. The germline CDR1 and CDR2 sequences are MNHNS and SASEGT. V was clipped by 5 bases and J by 8 bases, with 10 bases between them. The CDR3 nucleotides are TGTGCCAGCAGTTTACTAGGTCACATTCAGTACTTC. The encoded protein is CASSLLGHIQYF.

The chain has TRBV19 and TRBJ2-3; TRBD2 might be the D (6 bases). V was trimmed by 7 bases and J by 2 bases, leaving 7 bases between them. Germline V gene data show CDR1 as LNHDA and CDR2 as SQIVND (reference sequence). The CDR3 length is 12 residues. The CDR3 DNA is TGTGCCAGTACGGGGGACACAGATACGCAGTATTTT. Residues: CASTGDTDTQYF.

This chain links TRBV5-1 with TRBJ2-7; D might be TRBD2 (6 bases). The CDR3 totals 15 residues. Germline V gene sequence: CDR1 SGHRS, CDR2 YFSETQ. V lost 0 bases and J 2 bases, leaving 12 bases between the germline ends. CDR3 region: CASSLGGTRTYEQYF. The CDR3 coding sequence is TGCGCCAGCAGCTTGGGCGGGACCCGGACCTACGAGCAGTACTTC.